This T cell receptor beta chain was sequenced for a study of regulatory dendritic cells for organ transplantation. Per the germline V gene, CDR1 is SQVTM and CDR2 is ANQGSEA. Trimming removed 2 bases at V and 6 bases at J, with 7 bases between. The CDR3 is 11 residues long. Data came from immunoSEQ multiplex PCR; TCRdb stores just in-frame clones and leaves some out. This sample has about 34,000 clones, with around 90% found just once. About this clone itself: Its cognate antigen is unknown.

Overall study findings and caveats: Regulatory dendritic cells appeared to expand memory CD8+ clones less than mature ones.

The rearrangement joins TRBV29-1 to TRBJ1-2; D is unclear. The sequence derives from a human donor in good health. Sequencing was done on a sample of naive CD4+ T cells from blood. The subset is: CD45RA+ naive T cells. This chain's CDR3 is CSVEWGNGYTF. As DNA, the CDR3 is TGCAGCGTTGAATGGGGTAATGGCTACACCTTC.